The following is a TCR beta chain sequence with its context. These data come from a study of beta chain features in type 1 diabetes. Expressed TCRB transcripts were sequenced because the entire RNA isolate underwent reverse transcription. Profiled with immunoSEQ multiplex PCR; TCRdb holds only in-frame clones, not every one. The table has about 180,000 clones, less than 15% seen once; the top ten hold roughly 0.56%. Germline assignment: CDR1 MNHNS and CDR2 SASEGT. The germline V and J ends were trimmed by 6 bases and 0 bases, with 11 bases remaining between them. This CDR3 spans 14 amino acids. The sample taken for sequencing was central memory CD4+ T cells from blood. The TCR originated in a woman aged 18-30 years in good health. The chain has TRBV6-1 and TRBJ1-1; D not resolved. The CDR3 bases are TGTGCCAGCAGATACCAGGTCATGAACACTGAAGCTTTCTTT. It translates to CASRYQVMNTEAFF.